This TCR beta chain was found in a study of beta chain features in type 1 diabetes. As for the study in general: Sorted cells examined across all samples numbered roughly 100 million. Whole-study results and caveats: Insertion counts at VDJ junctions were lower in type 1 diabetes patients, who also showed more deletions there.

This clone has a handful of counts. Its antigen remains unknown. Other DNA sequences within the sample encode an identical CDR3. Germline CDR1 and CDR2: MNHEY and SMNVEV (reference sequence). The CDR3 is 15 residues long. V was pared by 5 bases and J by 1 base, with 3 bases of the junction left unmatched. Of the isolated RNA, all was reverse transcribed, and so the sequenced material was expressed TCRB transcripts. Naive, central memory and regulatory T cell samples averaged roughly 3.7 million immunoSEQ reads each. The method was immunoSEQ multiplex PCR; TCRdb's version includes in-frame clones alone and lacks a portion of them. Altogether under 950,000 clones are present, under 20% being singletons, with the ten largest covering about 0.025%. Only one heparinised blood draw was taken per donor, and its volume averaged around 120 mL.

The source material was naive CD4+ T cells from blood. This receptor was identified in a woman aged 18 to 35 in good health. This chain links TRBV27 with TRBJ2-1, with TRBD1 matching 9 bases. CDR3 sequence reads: CASSPGTGSYNEQFF. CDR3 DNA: TGTGCCAGCAGTCCCGGGACAGGGTCCTACAATGAGCAGTTCTTC.